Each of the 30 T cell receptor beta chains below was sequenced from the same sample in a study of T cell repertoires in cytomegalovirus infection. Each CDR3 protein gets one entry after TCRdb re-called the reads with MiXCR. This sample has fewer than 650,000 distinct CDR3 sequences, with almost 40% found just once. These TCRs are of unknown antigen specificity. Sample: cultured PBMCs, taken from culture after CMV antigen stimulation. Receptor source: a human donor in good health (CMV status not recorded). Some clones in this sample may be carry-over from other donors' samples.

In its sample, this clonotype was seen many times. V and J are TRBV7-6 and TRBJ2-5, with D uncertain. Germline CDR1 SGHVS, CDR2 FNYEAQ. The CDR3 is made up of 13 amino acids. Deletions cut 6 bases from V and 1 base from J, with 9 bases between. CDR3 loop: CASSLLGQETQYF. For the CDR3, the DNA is TGTGCCAGCAGTTTATTGGGCCAAGAGACCCAGTACTTC.

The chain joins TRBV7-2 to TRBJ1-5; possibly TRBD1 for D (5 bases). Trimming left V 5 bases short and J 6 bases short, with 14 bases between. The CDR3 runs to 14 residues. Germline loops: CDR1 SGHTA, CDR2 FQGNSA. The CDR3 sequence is CASSQNAGSQPQHF. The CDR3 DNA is TGTGCCAGCAGCCAAAACGCAGGGAGTCAGCCCCAGCATTTT.

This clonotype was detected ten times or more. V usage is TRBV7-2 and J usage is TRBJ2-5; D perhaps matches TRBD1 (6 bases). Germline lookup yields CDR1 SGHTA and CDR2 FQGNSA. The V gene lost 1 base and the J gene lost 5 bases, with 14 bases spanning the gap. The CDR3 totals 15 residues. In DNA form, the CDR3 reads TGTGCCAGCAGCTTAGGGGACCAAAGGGGGGAGACCCAGTACTTC. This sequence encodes CASSLGDQRGETQYF.

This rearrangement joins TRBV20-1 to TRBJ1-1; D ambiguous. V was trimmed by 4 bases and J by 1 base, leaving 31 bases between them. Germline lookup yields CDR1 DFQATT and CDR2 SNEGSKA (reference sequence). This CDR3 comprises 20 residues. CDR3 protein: CSATDPRKGPLSGGNTEAFF. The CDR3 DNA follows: TGCAGTGCTACAGACCCACGGAAGGGCCCGCTTTCCGGAGGGAACACTGAAGCTTTCTTT.

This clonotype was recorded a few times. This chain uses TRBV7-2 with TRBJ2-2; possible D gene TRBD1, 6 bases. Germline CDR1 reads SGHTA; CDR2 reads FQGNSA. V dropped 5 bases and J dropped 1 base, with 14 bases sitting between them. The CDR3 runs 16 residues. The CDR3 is CASSRRDRLNTGELFF. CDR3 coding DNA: TGTGCCAGCAGCCGCAGAGACAGGTTGAACACCGGGGAGCTGTTTTTT. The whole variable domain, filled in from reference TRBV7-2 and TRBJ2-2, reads GAGVSQSPSNKVTEKGKDVELRCDPISGHTALYWYRQSLGQGLEFLIYFQGNSAPDKSGLPSDRFSAERTGGSVSTLTIQRTQQEDSAVYLCASSRRDRLNTGELFFGEGSRLTVL.

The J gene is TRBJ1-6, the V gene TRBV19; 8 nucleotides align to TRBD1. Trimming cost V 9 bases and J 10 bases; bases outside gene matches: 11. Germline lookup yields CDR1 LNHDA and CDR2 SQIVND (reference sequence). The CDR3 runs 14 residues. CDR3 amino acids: CASDRGTVRSPLHF. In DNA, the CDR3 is TGTGCCAGCGACAGGGGTACCGTGAGATCACCCCTCCACTTT.

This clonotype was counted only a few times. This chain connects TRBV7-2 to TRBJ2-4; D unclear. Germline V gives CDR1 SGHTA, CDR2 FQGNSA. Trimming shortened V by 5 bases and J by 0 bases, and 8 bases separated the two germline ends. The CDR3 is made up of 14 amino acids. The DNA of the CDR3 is TGTGCCAGCAGCCCTACAGCAGCCAAAAACATTCAGTACTTC. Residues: CASSPTAAKNIQYF.

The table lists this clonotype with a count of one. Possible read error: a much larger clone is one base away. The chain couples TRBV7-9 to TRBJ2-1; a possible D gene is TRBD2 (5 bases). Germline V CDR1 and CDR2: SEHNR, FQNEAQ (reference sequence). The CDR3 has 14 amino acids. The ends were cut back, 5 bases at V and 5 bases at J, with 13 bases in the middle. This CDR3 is CASSPRGSHNEQFF. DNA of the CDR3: TGTGCCAGCAGCCCACGGGGATCCCACAATGAGCAGTTCTTC.

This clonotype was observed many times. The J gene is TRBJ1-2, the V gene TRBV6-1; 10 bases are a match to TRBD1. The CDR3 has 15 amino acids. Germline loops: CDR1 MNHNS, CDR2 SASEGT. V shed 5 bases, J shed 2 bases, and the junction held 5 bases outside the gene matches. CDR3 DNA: TGTGCCAGCAGTTCCCCGGGACAGGGGAACTATGGCTACACCTTC. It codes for CASSSPGQGNYGYTF.

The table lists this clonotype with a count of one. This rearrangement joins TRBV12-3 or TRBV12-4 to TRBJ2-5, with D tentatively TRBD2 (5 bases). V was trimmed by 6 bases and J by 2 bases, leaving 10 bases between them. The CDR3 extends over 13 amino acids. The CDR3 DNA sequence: TGTGCCAGCAGGGTAGAGGGACAAGAGACCCAGTACTTC. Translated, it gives CASRVEGQETQYF.

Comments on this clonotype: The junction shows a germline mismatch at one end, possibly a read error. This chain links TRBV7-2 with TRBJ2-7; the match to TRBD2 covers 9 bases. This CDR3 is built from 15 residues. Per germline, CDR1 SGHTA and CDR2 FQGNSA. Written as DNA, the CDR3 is TGTGCCAGCGGCTTGAGTCGGGCGGGAGGGTACGAGCAGTACTTC. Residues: CASGLSRAGGYEQYF.

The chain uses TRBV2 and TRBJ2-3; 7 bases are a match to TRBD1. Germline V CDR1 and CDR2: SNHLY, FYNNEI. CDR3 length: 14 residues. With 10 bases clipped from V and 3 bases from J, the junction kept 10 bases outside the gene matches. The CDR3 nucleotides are TGTGCCATAGCAACAGGGGAGAGAACAGATACGCAGTATTTT. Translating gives CAIATGERTDTQYF.

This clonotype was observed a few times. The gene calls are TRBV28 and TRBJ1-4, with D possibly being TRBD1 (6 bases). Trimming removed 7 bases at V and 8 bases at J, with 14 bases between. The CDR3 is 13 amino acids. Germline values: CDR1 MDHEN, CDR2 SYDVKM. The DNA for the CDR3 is TGTGCCAGCATCGGGCCAGGGGAGGAAAAACTGTTTTTT. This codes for CASIGPGEEKLFF.

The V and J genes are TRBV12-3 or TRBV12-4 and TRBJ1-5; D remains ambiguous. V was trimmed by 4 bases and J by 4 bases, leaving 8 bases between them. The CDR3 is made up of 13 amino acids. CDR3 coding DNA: TGTGCCAGCAGTTGGTCGGAGAATCAGCCCCAGCATTTT. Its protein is CASSWSENQPQHF.

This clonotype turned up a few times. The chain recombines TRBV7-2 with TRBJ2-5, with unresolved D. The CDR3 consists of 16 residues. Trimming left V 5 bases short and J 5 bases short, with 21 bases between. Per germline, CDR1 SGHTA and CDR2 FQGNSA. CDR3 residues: CASSLPGRALGETQYF. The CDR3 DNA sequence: TGTGCCAGCAGCCTACCTGGACGGGCCCTGGGGGAGACCCAGTACTTC.

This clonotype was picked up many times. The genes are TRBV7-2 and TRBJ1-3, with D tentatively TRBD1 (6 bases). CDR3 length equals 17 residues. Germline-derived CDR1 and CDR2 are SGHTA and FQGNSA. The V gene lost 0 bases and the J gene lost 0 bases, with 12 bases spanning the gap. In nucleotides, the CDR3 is TGTGCCAGCAGCTTAGCGCGAGGGGGAAACTCTGGAAACACCATATATTTT. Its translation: CASSLARGGNSGNTIYF.

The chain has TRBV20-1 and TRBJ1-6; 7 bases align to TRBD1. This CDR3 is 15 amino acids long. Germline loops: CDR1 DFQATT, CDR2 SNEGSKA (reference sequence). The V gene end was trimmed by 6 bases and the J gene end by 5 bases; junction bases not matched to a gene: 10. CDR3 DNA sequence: TGCAGTGCCCATCCCGCGGGACAGAATAATTCACCCCTCCACTTT. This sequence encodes CSAHPAGQNNSPLHF.

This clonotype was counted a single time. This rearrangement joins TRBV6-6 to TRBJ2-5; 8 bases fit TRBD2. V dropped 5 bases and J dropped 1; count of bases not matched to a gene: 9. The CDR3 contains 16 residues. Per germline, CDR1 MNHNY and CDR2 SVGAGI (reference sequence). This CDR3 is CASSRAGAAPQETQYF. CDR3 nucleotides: TGTGCCAGCAGTCGAGCGGGGGCGGCCCCCCAAGAGACCCAGTACTTC.

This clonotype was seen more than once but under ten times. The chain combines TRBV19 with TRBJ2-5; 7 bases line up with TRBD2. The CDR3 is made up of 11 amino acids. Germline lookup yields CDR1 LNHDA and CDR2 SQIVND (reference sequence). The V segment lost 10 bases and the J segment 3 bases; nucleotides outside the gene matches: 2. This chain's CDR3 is CATLAEETQYF. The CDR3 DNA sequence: TGTGCCACCCTAGCGGAAGAGACCCAGTACTTC.

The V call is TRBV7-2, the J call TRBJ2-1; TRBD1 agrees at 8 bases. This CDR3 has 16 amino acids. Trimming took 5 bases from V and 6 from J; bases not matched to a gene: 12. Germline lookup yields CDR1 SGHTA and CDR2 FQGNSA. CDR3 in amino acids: CASSRNPTGGGNEQFF. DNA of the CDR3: TGTGCCAGCAGCCGAAATCCCACAGGGGGTGGCAATGAGCAGTTCTTC.

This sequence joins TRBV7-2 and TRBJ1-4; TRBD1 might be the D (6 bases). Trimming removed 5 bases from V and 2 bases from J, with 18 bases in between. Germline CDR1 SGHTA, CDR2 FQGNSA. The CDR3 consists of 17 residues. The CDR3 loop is CASSHETFRGTNEKLFF. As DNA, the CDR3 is TGTGCCAGCAGCCATGAGACGTTCAGGGGTACTAATGAAAAACTGTTTTTT.

The CDR3: CASSHGRDTISYSGNTIYF. Here the CDR3 DNA reads TGTGCCAGCAGCCACGGCCGGGACACCATATCCTACTCTGGAAACACCATATATTTT. The J gene is TRBJ1-3, the V gene TRBV5-3, with TRBD1 as a possible D gene (6 bases). TRBV5-3 is placed among ORFs of uncertain function. The CDR3 extends over 19 amino acids. V lost 8 bases and J 0 bases, leaving 27 bases between the germline ends.

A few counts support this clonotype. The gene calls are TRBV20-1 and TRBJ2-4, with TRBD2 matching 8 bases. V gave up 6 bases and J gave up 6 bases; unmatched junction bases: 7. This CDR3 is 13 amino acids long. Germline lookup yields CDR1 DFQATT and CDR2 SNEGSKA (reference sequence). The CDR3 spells CSAERELGNIQYF. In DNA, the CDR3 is TGCAGTGCGGAGCGGGAGCTGGGAAACATTCAGTACTTC.

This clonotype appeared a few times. CDR3 in amino acids: CASSLTRNPTDTQYF. CDR3 bases: TGTGCCAGCAGCTTGACTCGAAACCCCACAGATACGCAGTATTTT. V and J are TRBV7-7 and TRBJ2-3; the D is unclear. V lost 3 bases and J lost 2, with 12 bases in between. Germline values: CDR1 SSHAT, CDR2 FNYEAQ (reference sequence). The CDR3 loop spans 15 amino acids.

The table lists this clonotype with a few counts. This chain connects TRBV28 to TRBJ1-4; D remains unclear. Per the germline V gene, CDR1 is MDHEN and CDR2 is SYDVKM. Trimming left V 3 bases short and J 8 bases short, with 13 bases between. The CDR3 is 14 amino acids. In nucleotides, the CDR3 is TGTGCCAGCAGTTTCGGTAGTAACCGAGAAAAACTGTTTTTT. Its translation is CASSFGSNREKLFF. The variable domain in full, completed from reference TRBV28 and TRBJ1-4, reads DVKVTQSSRYLVKRTGEKVFLECVQDMDHENMFWYRQDPGLGLRLIYFSYDVKMKEKGDIPEGYSVSREKKERFSLILESASTNQTSMYLCASSFGSNREKLFFGSGTQLSVL.

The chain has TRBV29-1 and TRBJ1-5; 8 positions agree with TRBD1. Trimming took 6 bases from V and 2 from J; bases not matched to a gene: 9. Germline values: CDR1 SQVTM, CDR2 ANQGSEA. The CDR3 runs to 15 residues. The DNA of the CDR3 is TGCAGCGTCCGGACAGGGTGGGGTGGCAATCAGCCCCAGCATTTT. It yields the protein CSVRTGWGGNQPQHF.

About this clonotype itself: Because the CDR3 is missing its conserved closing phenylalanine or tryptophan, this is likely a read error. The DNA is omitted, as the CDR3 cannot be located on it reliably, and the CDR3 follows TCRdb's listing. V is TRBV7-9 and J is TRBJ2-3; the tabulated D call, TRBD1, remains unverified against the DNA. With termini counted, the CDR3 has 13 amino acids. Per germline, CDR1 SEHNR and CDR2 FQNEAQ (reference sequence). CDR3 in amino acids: CASSRTTGNNKYL.

For the CDR3, the DNA is TGTGCCAGCATTGGGGTAGGGATAGTCACGAATACGCAGTATTTT. Translating it yields CASIGVGIVTNTQYF. The chain couples TRBV6-1 to TRBJ2-3; D is uncertain. CDR3 length: 15 amino acids. Germline loops: CDR1 MNHNS, CDR2 SASEGT. Trimming took 7 bases from V and 7 from J, leaving 21 bases between them.

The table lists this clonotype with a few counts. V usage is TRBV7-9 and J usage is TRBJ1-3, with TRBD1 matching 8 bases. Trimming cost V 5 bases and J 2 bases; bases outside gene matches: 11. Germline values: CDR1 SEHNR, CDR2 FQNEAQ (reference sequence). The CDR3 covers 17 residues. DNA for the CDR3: TGTGCCAGCAGCCCTCCGGACAGGGACGGGCCTGGAAACACCATATATTTT. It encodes CASSPPDRDGPGNTIYF.

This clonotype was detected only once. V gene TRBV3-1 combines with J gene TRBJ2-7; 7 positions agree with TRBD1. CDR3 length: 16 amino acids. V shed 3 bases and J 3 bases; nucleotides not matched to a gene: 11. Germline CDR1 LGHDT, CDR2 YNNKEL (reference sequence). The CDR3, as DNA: TGTGCCAGCAGCCAGAATCTTCGGGACAGCGGCTACGAGCAGTACTTC. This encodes CASSQNLRDSGYEQYF.